Here is one T cell receptor (beta chain) with its context. The data stem from a study of blood T cell repertoires in COVID-19. Study at large: There were acute and convalescent COVID-19 samples, and they came from the United States, Italy and Spain. The analysed material was cDNA or gDNA that came from T cells, B-cell-depleted T cells, or PBMCs.

The ends lost 1 base at V and 2 bases at J; junction bases unmatched: 7. This CDR3 has 17 residues. The germline V gene encodes CDR1 SEHNR and CDR2 FQNEAQ (reference sequence). In the original workflow: For nucleated cells, counts were estimated from reference gene primer amplification. Sequenced by immunoSEQ multiplex PCR; TCRdb stores in-frame clones only, minus some. The V and J calls and clone size come from that table; D and trimming were worked out from the DNA. Among roughly 63,000 clones listed, 74% were seen once. The chain has TRBV7-9 and TRBJ2-3; TRBD2 aligns across 9 bases. What was sequenced was peripheral blood. The clonotype was recovered from a woman of 80 years or more with acute or convalescent COVID-19. DNA for the CDR3: TGTGCCAGCAGCTTAGACCCTCTAGCGGGGTACACAGATACGCAGTATTTT. Translating gives CASSLDPLAGYTDTQYF.